This TCR beta chain is drawn from a study of blood T cell repertoires in COVID-19. Method: immunoSEQ multiplex PCR; TCRdb's copy keeps in-frame clones and lacks some. The sample has 150,000 to 200,000 clones; about 80% are singletons. The CDR3 spans 18 residues. The germline V gene encodes CDR1 SGDLS and CDR2 YYNGEE. Trimming shortened V by 6 bases and J by 3 bases, and 25 bases separated the two germline ends. This clonotype was obtained from a man aged 55-75 years with acute or convalescent COVID-19. This chain connects TRBV9 to TRBJ2-1; the D gene is possibly TRBD2 (6 bases). The sequenced sample was peripheral blood. Here the CDR3 reads CASTGIANSGGVYNEQFF. CDR3 nucleotide sequence: TGTGCCAGCACCGGGATCGCGAATAGCGGAGGCGTCTACAATGAGCAGTTCTTC.